This T cell receptor beta chain was documented in a study of beta chain features in type 1 diabetes. Background on the study: Cells sorted and examined across all samples totaled 85 million to 110 million. The study, taken as a whole, reports: Among type 1 diabetes patients, VDJ junctions had fewer insertions and more deletions. Within patients, naive, central memory and Treg TCRB repertoires seemed more similar than within healthy donors.

cDNA synthesis used the whole RNA isolate, giving expressed TCRB sequences. Using immunoSEQ multiplex PCR, the repertoire was profiled, and TCRdb retains in-frame clones only, with some absent. The profile shows fewer than 650,000 clones, 15% of them singletons. Sorted CD4+ subsets: naive, central memory, regulatory, stem cell-like memory (CD45RO/CCR7/CD25/CD127/CD95/CD27 panel). Worth noting for this clone: Its antigen is not identified.

The V gene lost 3 bases and the J gene lost 0 bases, with 12 bases spanning the gap. The germline gives CDR1 KGHSH, CDR2 LQKENI. The CDR3 has 15 amino acids. The clonotype originates from a man between 18 and 29 years old in good health. V usage is TRBV18 and J usage is TRBJ2-7, with D possibly matching TRBD2 (7 bases). The sample comprised naive CD4+ T cells from blood. The chain's CDR3 is CASSPPGGNSYEQYF. In DNA, the CDR3 is TGTGCCAGCTCACCCCCGGGGGGCAACTCCTACGAGCAGTACTTC.